Shown below are 6 T cell receptor beta chains from a single sample sequenced in a study of shared clonotypes between healthy human individuals. TCRdb's table, derived via immunoSEQ multiplex PCR, lists solely in-frame clones and lacks some. The table shows 1.6 million or so clones, with approximately 98.5% occurring only once. Sequencing used naive CD4+ T cells sorted from blood. Subset indicated: CD45RA+ positively selected. The receptors originated from a man under 40 in good health.

The chain couples TRBV29-1 to TRBJ1-2; 8 nucleotides agree with TRBD1. J gave up 3 bases and V 7 bases, and 4 bases lay outside the gene matches. This CDR3 has 12 amino acids. The germline V gene has CDR1 SQVTM and CDR2 ANQGSEA. As DNA, the CDR3 is TGCAGCGGACTACAGGGGGACTATGGCTACACCTTC. Residues: CSGLQGDYGYTF.

The CDR3 sequence is CASSYSDRGGSGYTF. CDR3 bases: TGTGCCAGCAGTTACTCTGACAGGGGAGGGTCTGGCTACACCTTC. The gene calls are TRBV6-6 and TRBJ1-2; 8 bases are a match to TRBD1. The CDR3 has 15 amino acids. The V gene end was trimmed by 0 bases and the J gene end by 7 bases; junction bases not matched to a gene: 7. Per the germline V gene, CDR1 is MNHNY and CDR2 is SVGAGI (reference sequence).

V is TRBV5-1 and J is TRBJ1-2; TRBD1 matches at 8 bases. Looked up from germline, CDR1 is SGHRS and CDR2 is YFSETQ. The CDR3 covers 16 residues. After removal of 0 bases from V and 2 bases from J, the junction contained 6 bases not matched to a gene. The chain's CDR3 is CASSLGQGPTNYGYTF. CDR3 sequence (DNA): TGCGCCAGCAGCTTGGGACAGGGGCCCACCAACTATGGCTACACCTTC.

This chain uses TRBV6-5 with TRBJ2-7; D gene unclear. There are 13 residues in the CDR3. The germline V gene encodes CDR1 MNHEY and CDR2 SVGAGI. Trimming removed 6 bases from V and 0 bases from J, with 9 bases in between. The CDR3 DNA reads TGTGCCAGCAGACCCTTAGGCTCCTACGAGCAGTACTTC. Protein sequence: CASRPLGSYEQYF.

This clone occurred once. J is TRBJ2-5 and V is TRBV5-5, with TRBD1 matching over 8 bases. This CDR3 region has 16 residues. Trimming took 7 bases from V and 2 from J; bases not matched to a gene: 13. The germline V gene encodes CDR1 SGHKS and CDR2 YYEKEE (reference sequence). In DNA, the CDR3 is TGTGCCAGCGGTAAAAGGACAGGGCCTATTCAAGAGACCCAGTACTTC. This encodes CASGKRTGPIQETQYF.

The CDR3 coding sequence is TGTGCCAGCAGTCCACGGACGGATAGCAATCAGCCCCAGCATTTT. Translated: CASSPRTDSNQPQHF. The chain employs TRBV6-1 and TRBJ1-5; no clear D gene. The CDR3 runs 15 residues. V was cut by 5 bases and J by 0 bases, with 11 bases left in between. CDR1 is MNHNS, CDR2 SASEGT, per germline.